The table lists the clone carrying this TCR beta chain with a few counts. This table comes from immunoSEQ multiplex PCR, and its TCRdb copy is limited to in-frame clones, with some not included. This sample has about 57,000 clones, with about 90% found just once. The entry originates in a study of T cell responses to AZD1222 COVID-19 vaccine. This CDR3 is built from 14 residues. V was cut by 6 bases and J by 4 bases, with 13 bases left in between. CDR1 is SNHLY, CDR2 FYNNEI, per germline. This clonotype was sampled from an adult in good health. The chain links TRBV2 to TRBJ1-5; D not certain. Sequencing used peripheral blood, obtained on day 0 of AZD1222 vaccination. CDR3 sequence: CASRSQESNQPQHF. Written as DNA, the CDR3 is TGTGCCAGCAGGAGTCAGGAGTCTAATCAGCCCCAGCATTTT. Drawing the rest from reference TRBV2 and TRBJ1-5, the complete variable domain is EPEVTQTPSHQVTQMGQEVILRCVPISNHLYFYWYRQILGQKVEFLVSFYNNEISEKSEIFDDQFSVERPDGSNFTLKIRSTKLEDSAMYFCASRSQESNQPQHFGDGTRLSIL.